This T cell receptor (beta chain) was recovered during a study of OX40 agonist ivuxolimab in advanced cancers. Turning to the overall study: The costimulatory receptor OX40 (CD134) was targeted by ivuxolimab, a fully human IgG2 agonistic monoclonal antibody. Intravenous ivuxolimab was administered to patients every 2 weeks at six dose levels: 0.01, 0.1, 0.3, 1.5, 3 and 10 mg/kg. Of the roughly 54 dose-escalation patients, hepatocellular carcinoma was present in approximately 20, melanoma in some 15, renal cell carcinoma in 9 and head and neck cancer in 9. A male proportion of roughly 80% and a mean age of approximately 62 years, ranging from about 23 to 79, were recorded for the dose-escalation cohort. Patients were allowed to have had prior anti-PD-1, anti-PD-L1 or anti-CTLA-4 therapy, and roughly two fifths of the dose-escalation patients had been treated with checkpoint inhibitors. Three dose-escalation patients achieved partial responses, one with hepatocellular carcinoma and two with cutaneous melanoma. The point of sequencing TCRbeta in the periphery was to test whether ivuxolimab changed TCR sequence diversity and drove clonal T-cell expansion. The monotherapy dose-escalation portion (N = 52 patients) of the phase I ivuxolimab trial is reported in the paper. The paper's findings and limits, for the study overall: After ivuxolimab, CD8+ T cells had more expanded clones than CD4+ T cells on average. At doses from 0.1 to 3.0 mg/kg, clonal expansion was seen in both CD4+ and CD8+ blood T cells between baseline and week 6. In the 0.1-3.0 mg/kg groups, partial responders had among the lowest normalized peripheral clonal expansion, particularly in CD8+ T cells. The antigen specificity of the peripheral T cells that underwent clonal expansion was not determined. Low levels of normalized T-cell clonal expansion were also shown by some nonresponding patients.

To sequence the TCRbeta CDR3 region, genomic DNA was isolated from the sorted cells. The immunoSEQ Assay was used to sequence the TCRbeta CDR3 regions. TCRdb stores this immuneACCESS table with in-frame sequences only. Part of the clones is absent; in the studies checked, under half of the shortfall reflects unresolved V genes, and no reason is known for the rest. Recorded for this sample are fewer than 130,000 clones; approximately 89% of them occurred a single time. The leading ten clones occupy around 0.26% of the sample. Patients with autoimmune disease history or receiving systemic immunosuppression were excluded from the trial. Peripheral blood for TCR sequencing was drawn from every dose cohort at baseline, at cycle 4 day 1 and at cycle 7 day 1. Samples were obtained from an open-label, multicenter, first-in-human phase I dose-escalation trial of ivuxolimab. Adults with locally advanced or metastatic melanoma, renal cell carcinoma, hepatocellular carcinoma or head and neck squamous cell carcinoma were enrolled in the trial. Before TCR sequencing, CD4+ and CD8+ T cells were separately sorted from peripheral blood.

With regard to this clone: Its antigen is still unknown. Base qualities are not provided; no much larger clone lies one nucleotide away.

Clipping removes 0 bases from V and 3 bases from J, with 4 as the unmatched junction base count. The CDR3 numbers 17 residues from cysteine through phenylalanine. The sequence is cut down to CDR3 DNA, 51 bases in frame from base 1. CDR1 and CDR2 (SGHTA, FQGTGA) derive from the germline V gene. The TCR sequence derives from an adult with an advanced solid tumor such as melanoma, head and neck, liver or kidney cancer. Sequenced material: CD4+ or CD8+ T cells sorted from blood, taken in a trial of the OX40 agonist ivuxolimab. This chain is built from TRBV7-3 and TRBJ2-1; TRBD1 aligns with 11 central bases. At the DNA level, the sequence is TGTGCCAGCAGCTTAACGCCGGACAGGGGGCTCTACAATGAGCAGTTCTTC. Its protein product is CASSLTPDRGLYNEQFF.